This entry lists 20 T cell receptor beta chains sequenced from one sample in a study of T cell responses to AZD1222 COVID-19 vaccine. The protocol was immunoSEQ multiplex PCR, while the TCRdb copy is restricted to in-frame clones and leaves out a portion. The top ten hold approximately 10% of the sample, which has about 180,000 clones, roughly 88% seen once. The specimen was peripheral blood, collected 28 days after the second AZD1222 dose. The origin of the receptors is an adult who received the AZD1222 COVID-19 vaccine.

V is TRBV6-4 and J is TRBJ2-7; 13 positions agree with TRBD2. Losses at the gene ends were 7 bases for V and 6 bases for J; bases not matched to a gene: 12. The CDR3 runs to 16 residues. Per the germline V gene, CDR1 is MRHNA and CDR2 is SNTAGT. CDR3: CASTGLAGAPGVEQYF. DNA of the CDR3: TGTGCCAGCACCGGACTAGCGGGGGCCCCAGGGGTCGAGCAGTACTTC.

The chain employs TRBV3-1 (or the pseudogene TRBV3-2) and TRBJ1-4; possibly TRBD1 for D (6 bases). Per germline, CDR1 LGHDT and CDR2 YNNKEL (reference sequence). The CDR3 spans 19 residues. Between the trimmed V and J ends, which lost 4 bases and 2 bases, there was a span of 23 bases. CDR3 sequence reads: CASSPPLQGRGSTNEKLFF. For the CDR3, the DNA is TGTGCCAGCAGCCCCCCCCTACAGGGTAGGGGTTCGACTAATGAAAAACTGTTTTTT.

The V gene is TRBV30, the J gene TRBJ2-7; D might be TRBD1 (6 bases). The CDR3 has 13 residues. The V gene lost 3 bases and the J gene lost 3 bases, with 12 bases spanning the gap. CDR1 GTSNPN and CDR2 SVGIG come from the germline V gene (reference sequence). As DNA, the CDR3 is TGTGCCTGGAGCGTTGGACAGAACTACGAGCAGTACTTC. This encodes CAWSVGQNYEQYF.

V usage is TRBV19 and J usage is TRBJ2-4; 9 positions match TRBD1. This CDR3 is 14 amino acids long. With 5 bases clipped from V and 8 bases from J, the junction kept 7 bases outside the gene matches. CDR1 and CDR2 from the germline V gene are LNHDA and SQIVND (reference sequence). CDR3 in DNA: TGTGCCAGTAGTTCCCGGACAGGGGATTACATTCAGTACTTC. Its translation is CASSSRTGDYIQYF.

The V gene is TRBV18, the J gene TRBJ2-7; D might be TRBD1 (5 bases). Between the trimmed V and J ends, which lost 4 bases and 3 bases, there was a span of 10 bases. This CDR3 spans 13 amino acids. Germline CDR1 reads KGHSH; CDR2 reads LQKENI. The CDR3 reads CASSLTDSYEQYF. In DNA form, the CDR3 reads TGTGCCAGCTCACTAACAGACAGCTACGAGCAGTACTTC.

The chain employs TRBV12-3 or TRBV12-4 and TRBJ1-2; D not resolved. Trimming took off 6 bases at V and 6 bases at J, with 8 bases between the two ends. The CDR3 is made up of 11 amino acids. CDR3 protein: CASSPGDGYTF. The CDR3 DNA reads as TGTGCCAGCAGCCCTGGGGATGGCTACACCTTC.

This chain links TRBV2 with TRBJ1-4, with D maybe TRBD1 (5 bases). Trimming stripped 3 bases from V and 7 bases from J, with 15 bases between. The CDR3 has 15 amino acids. In germline, CDR1 is SNHLY, CDR2 FYNNEI. Here the CDR3 DNA reads TGTGCCAGCAGTGAGGGGCGCAGGGTGGGTGAAAAACTGTTTTTT. Its translation: CASSEGRRVGEKLFF.

The chain is built from TRBV6-6 and TRBJ1-1; the match to TRBD1 covers 9 bases. This CDR3 spans 18 amino acids. The V gene end was trimmed by 5 bases and the J gene end by 1 base; junction bases not matched to a gene: 14. Germline CDR1 and CDR2: MNHNY and SVGAGI (reference sequence). The DNA for the CDR3 is TGTGCCAGCAGTCCCCTCGGCGGGACAGGGCCGTGGAACACTGAAGCTTTCTTT. Translated: CASSPLGGTGPWNTEAFF.

This clone has a single count. The V gene is TRBV7-2, the J gene TRBJ1-5, with a possible D match to TRBD1 (5 bases). Trimming stripped 1 base from V and 4 bases from J, with 11 bases between. This CDR3 has 15 amino acids. CDR1 SGHTA and CDR2 FQGNSA come from the germline V gene. This CDR3 is CASSLDQQANQPQHF. The DNA of the CDR3 is TGTGCCAGCAGCTTAGATCAACAGGCTAATCAGCCCCAGCATTTT.

The chain combines TRBV5-5 with TRBJ1-1; the match to TRBD1 covers 7 bases. V was clipped by 4 bases and J by 4 bases; unmatched bases: 7. Germline V gene lookup returns CDR1 SGHKS and CDR2 YYEKEE (reference sequence). The CDR3 runs 14 residues. The CDR3 spells CASSPGQTSTEAFF. CDR3 nucleotide sequence: TGTGCCAGCAGCCCGGGACAGACTTCCACTGAAGCTTTCTTT.

The chain employs TRBV7-9 and TRBJ1-2; TRBD1 might be the D (5 bases). Germline V gene lookup returns CDR1 SEHNR and CDR2 FQNEAQ (reference sequence). The germline V and J ends were trimmed by 5 bases and 0 bases, with 13 bases remaining between them. CDR3 size: 15 residues. CDR3 coding DNA: TGTGCCAGCAGCGCAGGCAGGGCCTCTAACTATGGCTACACCTTC. Translation: CASSAGRASNYGYTF. The entire variable domain, with the rest obtained from reference TRBV7-9 and TRBJ1-2, is as follows: DTGVSQNPRHKITKRGQNVTFRCDPISEHNRLYWYRQTLGQGPEFLTYFQNEAQLEKSRLLSDRFSAERPKGSFSTLEIQRTEQGDSAMYLCASSAGRASNYGYTFGSGTRLTVV.

This clone came up once. This sequence joins TRBV28 and TRBJ2-7, with 9 bases that match TRBD2. The J segment lost 0 bases and the V segment lost 3 bases, leaving 3 bases of the junction unmatched. Germline CDR1 is MDHEN and CDR2 is SYDVKM. There are 15 residues in the CDR3. CDR3 sequence: CASSFSGGFSYEQYF. The CDR3 nucleotides are TGTGCCAGCAGTTTTAGCGGGGGTTTCTCCTACGAGCAGTACTTC.

The count of this clone is one. The chain is built from TRBV7-8 and TRBJ1-5, with 7 bases that match TRBD1. CDR3 length: 15 residues. Germline lookup yields CDR1 SGHVS and CDR2 FQNEAQ. Trimming took 6 bases from V and 3 from J; bases not matched to a gene: 8. DNA of the CDR3: TGTGCCAGCAGTCGACAGGGTGGGAACAATCAGCCCCAGCATTTT. It codes for CASSRQGGNNQPQHF. The full variable domain, completed using reference TRBV7-8 and TRBJ1-5, is GAGVSQSPRYKVAKRGQDVALRCDPISGHVSLFWYQQALGQGPEFLTYFQNEAQLDKSGLPSDRFFAERPEGSVSTLKIQRTQQEDSAVYLCASSRQGGNNQPQHFGDGTRLSIL.

The genes are TRBV7-2 and TRBJ2-3, with TRBD1 matching 12 bases. From germline, CDR1 is SGHTA and CDR2 FQGNSA. Germline trimming cut 4 bases from V and 1 base from J; bases unmatched to any gene: 9. The CDR3 has 18 amino acids. Here the CDR3 reads CASSSTGGTGGGTDTQYF. CDR3 nucleotides: TGTGCCAGCAGCTCCACTGGAGGGACAGGGGGCGGCACAGATACGCAGTATTTT.

The chain joins TRBV29-1 to TRBJ2-1; weak D call: TRBD2 (5 bases). With 5 bases removed from V and 4 bases from J, the gap between germline ends came to 18 bases. This CDR3 is 15 amino acids long. CDR1 is SQVTM, CDR2 ANQGSEA, per germline. The CDR3 reads CSVWPRTPPYNEQFF. As DNA, the CDR3 is TGCAGCGTTTGGCCCAGGACTCCACCGTACAATGAGCAGTTCTTC.

V usage is TRBV5-6 and J usage is TRBJ2-5; D may be TRBD2 (6 bases). V lost 1 base and J lost 4, with 11 bases in between. Germline V gene sequence: CDR1 SGHDT, CDR2 YYEEEE. This CDR3 has 14 amino acids. CDR3 coding DNA: TGTGCCAGCAGCTTGTTGCAGGGAGGAGAGACCCAGTACTTC. Its protein product is CASSLLQGGETQYF. Complete variable domain (other parts from reference TRBV5-6 and TRBJ2-5): DAGVTQSPTHLIKTRGQQVTLRCSPKSGHDTVSWYQQALGQGPQFIFQYYEEEERQRGNFPDRFSGHQFPNYSSELNVNALLLGDSALYLCASSLLQGGETQYFGPGTRLLVL.

This chain joins TRBV9 and TRBJ2-5; TRBD2 might be the D (6 bases). Trimming shortened V by 0 bases and J by 2 bases, and 20 bases separated the two germline ends. There are 18 residues in the CDR3. CDR1 and CDR2 (germline): SGDLS, YYNGEE. Here the CDR3 DNA reads TGTGCCAGCAGCGTAGCTATTTCGATCACACGGGGGCAAGAGACCCAGTACTTC. Its protein product is CASSVAISITRGQETQYF.

This chain uses TRBV6-5 with TRBJ1-5; 8 nucleotides agree with TRBD1. This CDR3 contains 14 residues. The trim removed 6 bases at V and 4 bases at J, leaving 5 bases unmatched. The germline V gene encodes CDR1 MNHEY and CDR2 SVGAGI. The CDR3 sequence is CASRTTGGNQPQHF. CDR3 in DNA: TGTGCCAGCAGGACTACAGGGGGAAATCAGCCCCAGCATTTT.

The chain combines TRBV6-5 with TRBJ1-4, with unresolved D. The CDR3 is 14 residues long. CDR1 MNHEY and CDR2 SVGAGI come from the germline V gene. V was shortened by 4 bases and J by 3 bases, with 9 bases between the two germline ends. This CDR3 is CASSSRTSNEKLFF. DNA of the CDR3: TGTGCCAGCAGTTCAAGGACGTCTAATGAAAAACTGTTTTTT.

The chain has TRBV7-9 and TRBJ2-7; D is unclear. Deletions cut 1 base from V and 4 bases from J, with 8 bases between. Germline V gene sequence: CDR1 SEHNR, CDR2 FQNEAQ (reference sequence). The CDR3 extends over 13 amino acids. For the CDR3, the DNA is TGTGCCAGCAGCTTAGTGGGCCCATACGAGCAGTACTTC. Encoded protein: CASSLVGPYEQYF.